This TCR beta chain comes out of a study of OX40 agonist ivuxolimab in advanced cancers. Concerning the study at large: Ivuxolimab was an agonistic, fully human IgG2 monoclonal antibody directed against OX40 (CD134), a costimulatory receptor. In the dose-escalation cohort, roughly 80% of patients were male, and the mean age was approximately 55 years, with a range of roughly 20 to 79. Partial responses occurred in three dose-escalation patients: two with cutaneous melanoma and one with hepatocellular carcinoma. The paper reports the monotherapy dose-escalation portion (N = 52 patients) of the phase I ivuxolimab trial. Of the 52 patients in dose escalation, about 20 had hepatocellular carcinoma, about 15 had melanoma, 9 had renal cell carcinoma and 9 had head and neck cancer. Patients were allowed to have had prior anti-PD-1, anti-PD-L1 or anti-CTLA-4 therapy, and 40% to 45% of the dose-escalation patients had previously received checkpoint inhibitors. Intravenous ivuxolimab was administered to patients every 2 weeks at six dose levels: 0.01, 0.1, 0.3, 1.5, 3 and 10 mg/kg. The purpose of peripheral TCRbeta sequencing was to test whether ivuxolimab changed TCR sequence diversity and led to clonal T-cell expansion.

Genomic DNA was isolated from the sorted cells so that the TCRbeta CDR3 region could be sequenced. The immunoSEQ Assay was used to sequence the TCRbeta CDR3 regions. Entries here come from immuneACCESS through TCRdb and include only in-frame sequences with V and J called. Some clones fail to appear in such tables; in the studies checked, an unresolved V gene covers under half of the shortfall, and the cause of the remainder is unknown. The sample has around 71,000 clones on record, 78% of them singletons. Approximately 5% of the sample lies in the top ten. The research as a whole found: After ivuxolimab, expanded clones were on average more numerous among CD8+ T cells than among CD4+ T cells. Low levels of normalized T-cell clonal expansion were also seen in some nonresponding patients. The antigen specificity of the clonally expanded peripheral T cells was not determined. Partial responders in the 0.1-3.0 mg/kg groups had among the lowest normalized peripheral clonal expansion, especially among CD8+ T cells. Clonal expansion of both CD4+ and CD8+ blood T cells was observed from baseline to week 6 at doses 0.1 to 3.0 mg/kg.

About this clone: Its antigen remains unidentified. Base qualities are missing; no much larger clone stands one base away.

Via the germline V gene (reference sequence), CDR1 is SEHNR and CDR2 FQNEAQ. Including cysteine and phenylalanine, the CDR3 has 16 amino acids. Kept here is only the CDR3 DNA, which spans 48 bases and is read in frame from base 1. Unmatched junction bases come to 9, with V trimmed by 7 bases and J by 0 bases. The trial excluded patients who had a history of autoimmune disease or were on systemic immunosuppression. Peripheral blood for TCR sequencing was collected from all dose cohorts at baseline, on cycle 4 day 1, and on cycle 7 day 1. Samples came from an open-label, multicenter, first-in-human phase I dose-escalation trial of ivuxolimab. Adults with locally advanced or metastatic head and neck squamous cell, hepatocellular, melanoma or renal cell carcinoma were enrolled in the trial. CD4+ and CD8+ T cells were sorted separately from peripheral blood before TCR sequencing.

The source of this sequence is an adult with an advanced solid tumor such as melanoma, head and neck, liver or kidney cancer. The rearranged chain carries TRBV7-9 and TRBJ2-1, and 7 junction bases match TRBD2. The source was CD4+ or CD8+ T cells sorted from blood, collected in a trial of the OX40 agonist ivuxolimab. CDR3 sequence: CASMPSGRGSYNEQFF. The DNA sequence reads TGTGCCAGCATGCCTAGCGGAAGAGGCTCCTACAATGAGCAGTTCTTC.